This T cell receptor (beta chain) was recovered during a study of T cell responses to AZD1222 COVID-19 vaccine. Germline assignment: CDR1 KGHSH and CDR2 LQKENI. This CDR3 spans 14 amino acids. V shed 1 base and J shed 2 bases, with 7 bases lying between them. On this clone itself: Its antigen is unknown.

Some clones are missing from TCRdb's copy, which holds only in-frame ones; the method was immunoSEQ multiplex PCR. The sample carries 190,000 or so clones, approximately 93% recorded once. Points from the study as a whole: Only 5 to 7 AZD1222 recipients were seropositive at baseline. Across spike, vaccine-associated CD4 TCRs were found, dominant at 160-218 and 743-854. Donors were mostly white British, more females; clonal diversity possibly underestimated. As reported, nearly half of all spike-specific TCRs target variant regions that are unmutated.

The chain links TRBV18 to TRBJ2-3; D gene uncertain. Material: peripheral blood, obtained 28 days after the second AZD1222 dose. The clonotype comes from an adult who received the AZD1222 COVID-19 vaccine. The CDR3 bases are TGTGCCAGCTCACCACTGGATTCCACAGATACGCAGTATTTT. Translating gives CASSPLDSTDTQYF.